This T cell receptor (beta chain) was observed in a study of CD8 T cells in ankylosing spondylitis. This clonotype came up a few times. TCRdb reprocessed the 5' RACE reads with MiXCR, giving one entry per CDR3 protein. In the table there are 150,000 to 200,000 distinct CDR3 sequences, more than 10% of which are singletons. Germline loops: CDR1 SGHDN, CDR2 FVKESK. The CDR3 has 15 residues. V lost 4 bases and J lost 2; bases outside the gene matches: 4. The specimen sequenced was blood, either unsorted or a sorted T cell fraction (not recorded which). The receptor's source is a male donor with ankylosing spondylitis or in good health (not recorded which). V usage is TRBV14 and J usage is TRBJ2-3; 9 positions match TRBD1. The CDR3 sequence is CASSPWTGVTDTQYF. The CDR3 DNA reads as TGTGCCAGCAGCCCATGGACAGGGGTCACAGATACGCAGTATTTT.